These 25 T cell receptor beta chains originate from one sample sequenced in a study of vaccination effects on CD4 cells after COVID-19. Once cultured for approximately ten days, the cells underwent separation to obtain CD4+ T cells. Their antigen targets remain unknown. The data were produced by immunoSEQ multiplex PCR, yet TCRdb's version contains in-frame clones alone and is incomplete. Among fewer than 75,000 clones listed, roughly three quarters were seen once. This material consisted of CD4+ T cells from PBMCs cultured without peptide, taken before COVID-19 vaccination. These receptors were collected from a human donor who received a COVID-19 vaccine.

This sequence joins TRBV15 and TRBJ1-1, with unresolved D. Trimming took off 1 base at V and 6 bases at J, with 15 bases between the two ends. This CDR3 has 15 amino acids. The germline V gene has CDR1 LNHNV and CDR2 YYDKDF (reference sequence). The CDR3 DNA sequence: TGTGCCACCAGCAGAGTAGTGTGGGGAACCCCTGAAGCTTTCTTT. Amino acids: CATSRVVWGTPEAFF.

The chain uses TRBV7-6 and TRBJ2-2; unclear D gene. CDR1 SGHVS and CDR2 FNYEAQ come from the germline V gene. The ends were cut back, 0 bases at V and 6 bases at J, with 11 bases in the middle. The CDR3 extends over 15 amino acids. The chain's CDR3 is CASSLAWERAGELFF. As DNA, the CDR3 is TGTGCCAGCAGCTTAGCGTGGGAACGGGCCGGGGAGCTGTTTTTT.

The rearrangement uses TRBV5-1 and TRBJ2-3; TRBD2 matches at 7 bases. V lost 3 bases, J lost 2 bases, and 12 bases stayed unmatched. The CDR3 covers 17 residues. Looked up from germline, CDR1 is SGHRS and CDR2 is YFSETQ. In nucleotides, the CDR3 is TGCGCCAGCAGCTCGTCCCGGGGGGAAGGAGTCACAGATACGCAGTATTTT. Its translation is CASSSSRGEGVTDTQYF.

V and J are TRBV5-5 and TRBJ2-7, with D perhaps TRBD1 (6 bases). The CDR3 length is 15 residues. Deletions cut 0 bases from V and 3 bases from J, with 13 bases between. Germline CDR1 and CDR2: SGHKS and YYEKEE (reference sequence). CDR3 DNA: TGTGCCAGCAGCTTGGGTCCGGACAGCCTCTACGAGCAGTACGTC. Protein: CASSLGPDSLYEQYV.

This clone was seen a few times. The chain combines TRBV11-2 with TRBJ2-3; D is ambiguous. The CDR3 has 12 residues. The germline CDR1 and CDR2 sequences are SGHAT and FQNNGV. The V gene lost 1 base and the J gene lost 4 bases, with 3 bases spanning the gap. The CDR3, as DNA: TGTGCCAGCAGCTTAGCTTCAGATACGCAGTATTTT. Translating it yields CASSLASDTQYF.

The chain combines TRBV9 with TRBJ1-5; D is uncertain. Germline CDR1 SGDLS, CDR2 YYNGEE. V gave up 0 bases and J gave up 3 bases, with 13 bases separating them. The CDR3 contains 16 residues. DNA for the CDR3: TGTGCCAGCAGCGTAGGATGGGGATTGGACAATCAGCCCCAGCATTTT. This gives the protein CASSVGWGLDNQPQHF.

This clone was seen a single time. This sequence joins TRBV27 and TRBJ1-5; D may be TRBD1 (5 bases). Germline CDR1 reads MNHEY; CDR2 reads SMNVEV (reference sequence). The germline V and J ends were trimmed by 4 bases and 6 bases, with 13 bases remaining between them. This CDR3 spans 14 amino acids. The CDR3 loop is CASSSRGDFQPQHF. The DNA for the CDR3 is TGTGCCAGCAGTTCCCGAGGGGATTTTCAGCCCCAGCATTTT.

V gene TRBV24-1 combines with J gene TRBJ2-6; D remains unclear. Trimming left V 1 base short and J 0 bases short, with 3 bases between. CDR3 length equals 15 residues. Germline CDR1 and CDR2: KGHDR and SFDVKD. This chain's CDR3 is CATSDFFSGANVLTF. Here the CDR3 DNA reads TGTGCCACCAGTGATTTCTTCTCTGGGGCCAACGTCCTGACTTTC.

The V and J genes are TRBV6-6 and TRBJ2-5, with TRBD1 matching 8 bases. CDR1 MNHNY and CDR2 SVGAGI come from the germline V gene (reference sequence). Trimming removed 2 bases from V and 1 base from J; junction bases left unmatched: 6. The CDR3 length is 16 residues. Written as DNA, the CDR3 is TGTGCCAGCAGTTACCCCAGGGACAGGAGCCAAGAGACCCAGTACTTC. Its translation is CASSYPRDRSQETQYF.

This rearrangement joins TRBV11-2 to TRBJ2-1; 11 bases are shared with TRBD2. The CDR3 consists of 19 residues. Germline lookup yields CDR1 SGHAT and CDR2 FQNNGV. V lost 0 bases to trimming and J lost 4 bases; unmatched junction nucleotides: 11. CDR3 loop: CASSLDFRSGGALYNEQFF. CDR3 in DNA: TGTGCCAGCAGCTTAGACTTTCGTAGCGGGGGGGCCCTTTACAATGAGCAGTTCTTC. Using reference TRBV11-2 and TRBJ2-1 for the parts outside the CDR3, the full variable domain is EAGVAQSPRYKIIEKRQSVAFWCNPISGHATLYWYQQILGQGPKLLIQFQNNGVVDDSQLPKDRFSAERLKGVDSTLKIQPAKLEDSAVYLCASSLDFRSGGALYNEQFFGPGTRLTVL.

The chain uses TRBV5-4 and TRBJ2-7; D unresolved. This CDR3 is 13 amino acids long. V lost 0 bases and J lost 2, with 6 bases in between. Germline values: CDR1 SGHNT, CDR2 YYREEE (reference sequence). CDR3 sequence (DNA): TGTGCCAGCAGCTTGGGGGGAACCTACGAGCAGTACGTC. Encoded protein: CASSLGGTYEQYV.

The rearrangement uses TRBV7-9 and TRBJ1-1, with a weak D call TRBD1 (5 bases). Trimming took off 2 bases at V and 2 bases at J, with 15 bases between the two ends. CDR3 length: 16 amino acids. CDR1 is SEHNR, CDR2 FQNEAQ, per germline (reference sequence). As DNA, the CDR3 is TGTGCCAGCAGCTTACCGGGACTGCGGGGCAACACTGAAGCTTTCTTT. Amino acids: CASSLPGLRGNTEAFF.

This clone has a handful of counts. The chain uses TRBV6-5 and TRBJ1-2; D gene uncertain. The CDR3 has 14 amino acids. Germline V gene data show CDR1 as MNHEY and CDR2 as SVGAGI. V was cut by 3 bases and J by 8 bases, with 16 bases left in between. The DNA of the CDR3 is TGTGCCAGCAGTTATTGGCGTTCGGGTTTAGGCTACACCTTC. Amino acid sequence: CASSYWRSGLGYTF.

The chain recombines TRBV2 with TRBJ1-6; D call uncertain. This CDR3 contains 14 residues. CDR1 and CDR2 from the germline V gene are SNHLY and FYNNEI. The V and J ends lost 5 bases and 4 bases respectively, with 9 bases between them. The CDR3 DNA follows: TGTGCCAGCAGTACGGACGGTTATAATTCACCCCTCCACTTT. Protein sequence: CASSTDGYNSPLHF. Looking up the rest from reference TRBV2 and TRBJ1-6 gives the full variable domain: EPEVTQTPSHQVTQMGQEVILRCVPISNHLYFYWYRQILGQKVEFLVSFYNNEISEKSEIFDDQFSVERPDGSNFTLKIRSTKLEDSAMYFCASSTDGYNSPLHFGNGTRLTVT.

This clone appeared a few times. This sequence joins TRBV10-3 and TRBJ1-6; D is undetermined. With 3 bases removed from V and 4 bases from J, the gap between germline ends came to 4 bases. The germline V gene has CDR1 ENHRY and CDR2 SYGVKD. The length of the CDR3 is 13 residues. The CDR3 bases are TGTGCCATCAGTGACCAGTATAATTCACCCCTCCACTTT. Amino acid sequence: CAISDQYNSPLHF.

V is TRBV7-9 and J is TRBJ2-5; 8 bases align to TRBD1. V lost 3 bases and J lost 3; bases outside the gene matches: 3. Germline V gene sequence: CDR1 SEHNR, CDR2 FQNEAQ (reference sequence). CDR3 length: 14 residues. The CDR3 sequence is CASSLGTGKETQYF. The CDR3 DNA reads TGTGCCAGCAGCTTGGGGACAGGAAAAGAGACCCAGTACTTC.

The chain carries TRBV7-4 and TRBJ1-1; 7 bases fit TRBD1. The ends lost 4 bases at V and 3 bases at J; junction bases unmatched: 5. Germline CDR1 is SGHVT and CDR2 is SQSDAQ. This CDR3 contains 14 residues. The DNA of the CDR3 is TGTGCCAGCAGCTCATCAGGGGGGGACACTGAAGCTTTCTTT. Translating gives CASSSSGGDTEAFF.

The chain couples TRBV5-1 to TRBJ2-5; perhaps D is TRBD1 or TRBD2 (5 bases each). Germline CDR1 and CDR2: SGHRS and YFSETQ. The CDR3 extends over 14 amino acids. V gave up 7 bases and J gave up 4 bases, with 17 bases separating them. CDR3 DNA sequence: TGCGCCAGCGGGGGAAGCCCGGGCGTAGAGACCCAGTACTTC. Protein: CASGGSPGVETQYF.

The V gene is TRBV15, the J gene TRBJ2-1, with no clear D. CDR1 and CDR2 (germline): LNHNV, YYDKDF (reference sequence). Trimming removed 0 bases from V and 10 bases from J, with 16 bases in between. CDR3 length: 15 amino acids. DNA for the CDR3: TGTGCCACCAGCAGAGATCCGTCCAGCGAAGTGGAGCAGTTCTTC. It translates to CATSRDPSSEVEQFF.

CDR3 nucleotide sequence: TGTGCCAGCAGTGACGACGCCTCCTATAATTCACCCCTCCACTTT. Protein: CASSDDASYNSPLHF. V and J are TRBV2 and TRBJ1-6; D is unresolved. CDR1 and CDR2 from the germline V gene are SNHLY and FYNNEI. V lost 3 bases and J 0 bases, leaving 6 bases between the germline ends. This CDR3 has 15 amino acids.

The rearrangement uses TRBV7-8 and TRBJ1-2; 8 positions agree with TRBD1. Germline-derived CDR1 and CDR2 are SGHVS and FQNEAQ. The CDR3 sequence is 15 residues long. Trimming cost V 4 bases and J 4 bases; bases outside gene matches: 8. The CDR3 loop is CASSSDGQGSYGYTF. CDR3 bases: TGTGCCAGCAGCTCAGACGGACAGGGAAGCTATGGCTACACCTTC.

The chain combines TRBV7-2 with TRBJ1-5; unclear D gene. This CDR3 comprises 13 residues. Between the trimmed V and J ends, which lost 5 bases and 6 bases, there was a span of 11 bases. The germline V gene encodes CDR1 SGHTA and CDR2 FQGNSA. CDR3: CASSTRGSQPQHF. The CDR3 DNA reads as TGTGCCAGCAGCACCCGAGGGAGTCAGCCCCAGCATTTT.

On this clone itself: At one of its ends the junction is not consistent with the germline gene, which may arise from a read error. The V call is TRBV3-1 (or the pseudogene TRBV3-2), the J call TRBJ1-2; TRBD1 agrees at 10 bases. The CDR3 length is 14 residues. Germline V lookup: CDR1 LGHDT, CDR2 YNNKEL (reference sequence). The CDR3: CASSQDLGTGAIGF. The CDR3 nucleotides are TGTGCCAGCAGCCAAGATCTGGGGACAGGGGCTATCGGCTTC.

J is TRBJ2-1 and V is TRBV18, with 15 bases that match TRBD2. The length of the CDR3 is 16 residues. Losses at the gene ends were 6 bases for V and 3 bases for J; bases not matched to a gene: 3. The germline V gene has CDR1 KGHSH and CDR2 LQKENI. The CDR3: CASSPGLAGGYNEQFF. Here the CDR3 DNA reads TGTGCCAGCTCCCCGGGACTAGCGGGGGGCTACAATGAGCAGTTCTTC.

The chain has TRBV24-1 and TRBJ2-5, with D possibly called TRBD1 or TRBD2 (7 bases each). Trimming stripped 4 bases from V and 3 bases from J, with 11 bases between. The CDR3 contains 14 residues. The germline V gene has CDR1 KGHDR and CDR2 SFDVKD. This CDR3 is CATSEQGREETQYF. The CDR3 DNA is TGTGCCACCAGTGAACAGGGGAGGGAAGAGACCCAGTACTTC.